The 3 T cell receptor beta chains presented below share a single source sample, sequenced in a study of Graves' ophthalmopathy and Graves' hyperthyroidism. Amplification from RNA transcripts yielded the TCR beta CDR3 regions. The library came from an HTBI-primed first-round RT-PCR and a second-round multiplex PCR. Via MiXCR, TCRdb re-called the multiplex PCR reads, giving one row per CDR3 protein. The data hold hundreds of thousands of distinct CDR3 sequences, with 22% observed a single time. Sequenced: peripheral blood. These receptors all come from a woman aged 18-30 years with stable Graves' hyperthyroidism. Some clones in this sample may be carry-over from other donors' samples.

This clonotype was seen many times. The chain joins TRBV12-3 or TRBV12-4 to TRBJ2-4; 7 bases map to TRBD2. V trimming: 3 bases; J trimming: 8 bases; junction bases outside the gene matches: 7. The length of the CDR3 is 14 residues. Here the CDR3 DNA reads TGTGCCAGCAGTTTGGCGGGAGTGGGGGACATTCAGTACTTC. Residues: CASSLAGVGDIQYF.

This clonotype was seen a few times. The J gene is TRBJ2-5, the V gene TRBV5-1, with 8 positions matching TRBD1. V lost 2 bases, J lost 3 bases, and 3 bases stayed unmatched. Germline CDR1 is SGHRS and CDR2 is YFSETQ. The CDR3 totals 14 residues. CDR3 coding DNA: TGCGCCAGCAGCTTAATGGACAGGGAAGAGACCCAGTACTTC. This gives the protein CASSLMDREETQYF.

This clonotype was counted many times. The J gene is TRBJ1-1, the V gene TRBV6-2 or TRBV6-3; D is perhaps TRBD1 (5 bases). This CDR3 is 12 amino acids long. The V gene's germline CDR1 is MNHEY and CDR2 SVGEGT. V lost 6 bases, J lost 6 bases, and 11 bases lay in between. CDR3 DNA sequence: TGTGCCAGCAGACCAGGGTATCCTGAAGCTTTCTTT. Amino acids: CASRPGYPEAFF.